Below are 26 T cell receptor beta chains sequenced from a single sample in a study of long-term antiretroviral therapy in people with HIV (dated by TCRdb to the early 2020s). Sequencing of the TRB variable region was done with the immunoSEQ hsTCRB v3.0 assay at survey level resolution. As stored in TCRdb, this immuneACCESS dataset retains in-frame rearrangements with V and J assigned. A fraction of the clones does not appear; measured against another copy, unresolved V genes explain less than half of the discrepancy, and the remainder lacks a known reason. For this sample the table gives 20,000 to 25,000 clones, of which less than 85% were detected only once. The ten largest clones represent more than 10% of the sample. The sequencing here drew on unsorted PBMCs, taken about 1.8 years before starting antiretroviral therapy. Every receptor here comes from a woman in her thirties or forties with HIV.

The chain carries TRBV10-1 and TRBJ1-2, with D perhaps TRBD1 (6 bases). Germline V gives CDR1 WNHNN, CDR2 SYGVQD (reference sequence). Trimming pared 6 bases from V and 2 bases from J, leaving 10 bases between. The CDR3 contains 13 residues. CDR3 sequence reads: CASSRTGNYGYTF. In nucleotides, the CDR3 is TGCGCCAGCAGCAGAACAGGGAACTATGGCTACACCTTC.

The rearrangement links TRBV28 to TRBJ1-2, with 9 bases fitting TRBD1. The ends lost 7 bases at V and 4 bases at J; junction bases unmatched: 10. Germline V CDR1 and CDR2: MDHEN, SYDVKM. The CDR3 runs to 15 residues. This CDR3 is CASTPGTGIGYGYTF. The CDR3 bases are TGTGCCAGCACACCCGGGACAGGGATCGGCTATGGCTACACCTTC.

V is TRBV7-9 and J is TRBJ1-2; no reliable D call. The CDR3 has 15 amino acids. The V gene lost 5 bases and the J gene lost 4 bases, with 17 bases spanning the gap. The germline V gene has CDR1 SEHNR and CDR2 FQNEAQ (reference sequence). As DNA, the CDR3 is TGTGCCAGCAGCATAAAGAGCGGAACACGCTATGGCTACACCTTC. Its protein is CASSIKSGTRYGYTF. Full variable domain (missing parts from reference TRBV7-9 and TRBJ1-2): DTGVSQNPRHKITKRGQNVTFRCDPISEHNRLYWYRQTLGQGPEFLTYFQNEAQLEKSRLLSDRFSAERPKGSFSTLEIQRTEQGDSAMYLCASSIKSGTRYGYTFGSGTRLTVV.

A few counts support this clone. The rearrangement uses TRBV19 and TRBJ2-7, with D possibly called TRBD1 or TRBD2 (6 bases each). The length of the CDR3 is 15 residues. CDR1 is LNHDA and CDR2 is SQIVND in the germline V gene (reference sequence). V was clipped by 8 bases and J by 2 bases, with 19 bases between them. The CDR3 spells CASSHYGGGTYEQYF. The CDR3, as DNA: TGTGCCAGTTCACATTACGGAGGGGGGACCTACGAGCAGTACTTC.

A few counts support this clone. J is TRBJ2-7 and V is TRBV7-9, with unresolved D. The germline CDR1 and CDR2 sequences are SEHNR and FQNEAQ (reference sequence). The CDR3 consists of 15 residues. V shed 0 bases and J shed 1 base, with 10 bases lying between them. The chain's CDR3 is CASSLATSVSYEQYF. As DNA, the CDR3 is TGTGCCAGCAGCTTAGCGACCTCGGTATCCTACGAGCAGTACTTC. The whole variable domain, remainder taken from reference TRBV7-9 and TRBJ2-7, is DTGVSQNPRHKITKRGQNVTFRCDPISEHNRLYWYRQTLGQGPEFLTYFQNEAQLEKSRLLSDRFSAERPKGSFSTLEIQRTEQGDSAMYLCASSLATSVSYEQYFGPGTRLTVT.

This clone was found a few times. The chain uses TRBV4-1 and TRBJ1-2; D might be TRBD1 (5 bases). CDR3 length equals 12 residues. Germline CDR1 MGHRA, CDR2 YSYEKL. V lost 2 bases and J 4 bases, leaving 5 bases between the germline ends. In nucleotides, the CDR3 is TGCGCCAGCAGCCAAACAGGCTATGGCTACACCTTC. Protein: CASSQTGYGYTF.

This chain uses TRBV5-1 with TRBJ2-3; 8 nucleotides align to TRBD2. The CDR3 is 14 residues long. From germline, CDR1 is SGHRS and CDR2 YFSETQ. Trimming took 4 bases from V and 3 from J; bases not matched to a gene: 4. CDR3 amino acids: CASSNGLATDTQYF. The CDR3 nucleotides read TGCGCCAGCAGCAACGGACTAGCTACAGATACGCAGTATTTT.

The rearrangement joins TRBV4-3 to TRBJ2-7; D possibly corresponds to TRBD1 (7 bases). The CDR3 consists of 14 residues. Trimming shortened V by 4 bases and J by 4 bases, and 14 bases separated the two germline ends. In germline, CDR1 is LGHNA, CDR2 YSLEER. The chain's CDR3 is CASSLQGGGYEQYF. The CDR3 DNA reads as TGCGCCAGCAGCCTCCAGGGGGGCGGTTACGAGCAGTACTTC.

The V call is TRBV5-4, the J call TRBJ2-3; possibly TRBD2 for D (5 bases). This CDR3 has 14 residues. Between the trimmed V and J ends, which lost 1 base and 0 bases, there was a span of 6 bases. From germline, CDR1 is SGHNT and CDR2 YYREEE (reference sequence). CDR3 protein: CASSLTGSTDTQYF. The DNA of the CDR3 is TGTGCCAGCAGCTTGACGGGAAGCACAGATACGCAGTATTTT.

V gene TRBV6-1 combines with J gene TRBJ2-7, with 7 bases lining up with TRBD1. Germline loops: CDR1 MNHNS, CDR2 SASEGT. V trimming: 7 bases; J trimming: 3 bases; junction bases outside the gene matches: 9. This CDR3 has 14 amino acids. Here the CDR3 reads CASTENRGLYEQYF. For the CDR3, the DNA is TGTGCCAGCACCGAAAACAGGGGCCTCTACGAGCAGTACTTC.

This clone appeared a few times. V gene TRBV19 combines with J gene TRBJ1-1, with TRBD1 matching over 9 bases. Trimming removed 5 bases from V and 5 bases from J; junction bases left unmatched: 6. Germline assignment: CDR1 LNHDA and CDR2 SQIVND (reference sequence). The CDR3 totals 14 residues. CDR3 nucleotides: TGTGCCAGTAGTCCAGGACAGGGGAGGACTGAAGCTTTCTTT. Amino acids: CASSPGQGRTEAFF. Together with reference TRBV19 and TRBJ1-1, the CDR3 gives the full variable domain: DGGITQSPKYLFRKEGQNVTLSCEQNLNHDAMYWYRQDPGQGLRLIYYSQIVNDFQKGDIAEGYSVSREKKESFPLTVTSAQKNPTAFYLCASSPGQGRTEAFFGQGTRLTVV.

The chain uses TRBV11-2 and TRBJ1-1; D perhaps matches TRBD1 (5 bases). Between the trimmed V and J ends, which lost 3 bases and 7 bases, there was a span of 15 bases. In germline, CDR1 is SGHAT, CDR2 FQNNGV. The length of the CDR3 is 14 residues. The chain's CDR3 is CASSLYSPDSEAFF. The CDR3 coding sequence is TGTGCCAGCAGCTTGTACTCTCCCGACAGTGAAGCTTTCTTT.

The chain has TRBV21-1 and TRBJ2-1; TRBD1, the table's D call, lacks a check against the DNA. TRBV21-1 is listed as a pseudogene. The CDR3 is 13 amino acids. The CDR3 reads CASSKEGTDPLFF. CDR3 coding DNA: TGTGCCAGCAGCAAAGAAGGGACAGACCCTTTGTTCTTC.

The V and J genes are TRBV2 and TRBJ2-1; D might be TRBD1 (5 bases). Per germline, CDR1 SNHLY and CDR2 FYNNEI. The CDR3 is 13 residues long. The CDR3 sequence is CVSVWGQYNEQFF. The CDR3 DNA reads TGTGTCTCCGTTTGGGGCCAGTACAATGAGCAGTTCTTC. The whole variable domain, remainder taken from reference TRBV2 and TRBJ2-1, is EPEVTQTPSHQVTQMGQEVILRCVPISNHLYFYWYRQILGQKVEFLVSFYNNEISEKSEIFDDQFSVERPDGSNFTLKIRSTKLEDSAMYFCVSVWGQYNEQFFGPGTRLTVL.

This chain links TRBV9 with TRBJ2-7, with D possibly being TRBD2 (6 bases). V lost 5 bases and J lost 1, with 13 bases in between. This CDR3 region has 14 residues. CDR1 is SGDLS and CDR2 is YYNGEE in the germline V gene. The CDR3: CASSLGLGSYEQYF. DNA for the CDR3: TGTGCCAGCAGTTTGGGACTTGGGTCCTACGAGCAGTACTTC. The full variable domain, rest sourced from reference TRBV9 and TRBJ2-7, is DSGVTQTPKHLITATGQRVTLRCSPRSGDLSVYWYQQSLDQGLQFLIQYYNGEERAKGNILERFSAQQFPDLHSELNLSSLELGDSALYFCASSLGLGSYEQYFGPGTRLTVT.

This clone has more than one count but fewer than ten. The chain employs TRBV19 and TRBJ2-1; 8 bases map to TRBD1. With V trimmed by 5 bases and J by 4 bases, 4 bases remained unmatched. The CDR3 runs to 14 residues. Germline-derived CDR1 and CDR2 are LNHDA and SQIVND (reference sequence). The CDR3 spells CASSWGQAYNEQFF. CDR3 bases: TGTGCCAGTAGTTGGGGACAGGCTTACAATGAGCAGTTCTTC.

The chain combines TRBV6-6 with TRBJ1-2; D call uncertain. Germline CDR1 reads MNHNY; CDR2 reads SVGAGI (reference sequence). V lost 2 bases, J lost 1 base, and 8 bases lay in between. This CDR3 is built from 14 residues. The CDR3 DNA is TGTGCCAGCAGTTACGGCCCAATTAACTATGGCTACACCTTC. It yields the protein CASSYGPINYGYTF.

This chain connects TRBV15 to TRBJ2-5; TRBD2 aligns across 7 bases. Trimming at V came to 2 bases and at J to 3 bases, leaving 6 bases not matched to a gene. Germline CDR1 LNHNV, CDR2 YYDKDF (reference sequence). The CDR3 is made up of 15 amino acids. CDR3 loop: CATSRTPGLEETQYF. CDR3 sequence (DNA): TGTGCCACCAGCAGAACCCCCGGACTAGAAGAGACCCAGTACTTC.

The V gene is TRBV2, the J gene TRBJ2-1, with 9 nucleotides matching TRBD2. CDR1 and CDR2 (germline): SNHLY, FYNNEI. J lost 6 bases, V lost 7 bases, and 10 bases had no gene match. The CDR3 runs to 15 residues. This CDR3 reads CASNPGGSGSNEQFF. In DNA form, the CDR3 reads TGTGCCAGCAACCCCGGGGGTAGCGGGAGCAATGAGCAGTTCTTC.

This chain connects TRBV11-2 to TRBJ2-5; D remains ambiguous. V was trimmed by 1 base and J by 4 bases, leaving 13 bases between them. Germline V CDR1 and CDR2: SGHAT, FQNNGV. This CDR3 has 15 amino acids. CDR3 DNA: TGTGCCAGCAGCTTAGGCGCTAGTAAGAGAGAGACCCAGTACTTC. Protein sequence: CASSLGASKRETQYF.

This clone was detected only a few times. This chain connects TRBV5-4 to TRBJ1-3, with TRBD1 as a possible D gene (5 bases). The ends were cut back, 4 bases at V and 0 bases at J, with 11 bases in the middle. This CDR3 is 15 amino acids long. The germline V gene encodes CDR1 SGHNT and CDR2 YYREEE (reference sequence). The CDR3: CASSPGGSSGNTIYF. The CDR3 DNA reads TGTGCCAGCAGCCCTGGGGGAAGCTCTGGAAACACCATATATTTT.

This clone was observed once. This rearrangement joins TRBV5-1 to TRBJ2-2; D is uncertain. This CDR3 comprises 16 residues. CDR1 is SGHRS and CDR2 is YFSETQ in the germline V gene. The germline V and J ends were trimmed by 0 bases and 4 bases, with 13 bases remaining between them. CDR3 DNA sequence: TGCGCCAGCAGCTTGGCGAGTAGGGAAGGCACCGGGGAGCTGTTTTTT. Translating gives CASSLASREGTGELFF.

V and J are TRBV7-9 and TRBJ2-2; maybe TRBD1 (6 bases). The germline gives CDR1 SEHNR, CDR2 FQNEAQ (reference sequence). The CDR3 runs to 16 residues. Trimming removed 3 bases from V and 0 bases from J, with 11 bases in between. CDR3 coding DNA: TGTGCCAGCAGCTTTATGGGACAACCGAACACCGGGGAGCTGTTTTTT. Translating it yields CASSFMGQPNTGELFF.

Here the CDR3 reads CSALKGVGATQYF. The CDR3 nucleotides read TGCAGCGCACTGAAAGGGGTAGGAGCTACGCAGTATTTT. The chain employs TRBV29-1 and TRBJ2-3; weak D call: TRBD1 (5 bases). This CDR3 spans 13 amino acids. The germline V gene encodes CDR1 SQVTM and CDR2 ANQGSEA. With 7 bases removed from V and 8 bases from J, the gap between germline ends came to 19 bases.

The gene calls are TRBV6-5 and TRBJ1-6; 9 nucleotides match TRBD1. CDR1 and CDR2 from the germline V gene are MNHEY and SVGAGI. This CDR3 contains 15 residues. V shed 6 bases, J shed 8 bases, and the junction held 8 bases outside the gene matches. The CDR3 reads CASRKTTGGDSPLHF. The CDR3 DNA reads TGTGCCAGCAGAAAGACGACAGGGGGTGATTCACCCCTCCACTTT.

The table lists this clone with a few counts. The chain employs TRBV11-2 and TRBJ1-2; D gene uncertain. The CDR3 extends over 14 amino acids. V lost 5 bases, J lost 1 base, and 11 bases lay in between. The germline V gene encodes CDR1 SGHAT and CDR2 FQNNGV. CDR3 sequence: CASSPRVDNYGYTF. CDR3 DNA: TGTGCCAGCAGCCCTCGGGTTGATAACTATGGCTACACCTTC.